The source of this T cell receptor beta chain is a study of shared clonotypes between healthy human individuals. Study results and caveats: The naive CD4 repertoires of a handful of donors were compared, and roughly 5% of clonotypes were shared.

Turning to this clone: Its specificity is not known.

The donor population consisted of healthy HIV-negative adults with no recent acute infections or vaccinations. From CD4+ cells came CD45RA+ naive and CD45RA-negative memory subsets. Sequenced by immunoSEQ multiplex PCR; TCRdb stores in-frame clones only, minus some. The table includes about 2.3 million clones, less than 95% detected once. This CDR3 spans 14 amino acids. V dropped 7 bases and J dropped 3 bases, with 16 bases sitting between them. Germline V gene sequence: CDR1 SGHRS, CDR2 YFSETQ. Source material: naive CD4+ T cells from PBMCs. Sample subset: CD45RA+ positively selected. The TCR sequence derives from a man aged 18 to 30 in good health. Some clones in this sample may be carry-over from other donors' samples. This sequence joins TRBV5-1 and TRBJ1-2, with a weak D call TRBD1 (5 bases). DNA for the CDR3: TGCGCCAGCCAAGGGGAGTATCCCTACTATGGCTACACCTTC. This encodes CASQGEYPYYGYTF.